A single sample is the source of the 4 T cell receptor beta chains below, sequenced in a study of OX40 agonist ivuxolimab in advanced cancers. Using immunoSEQ multiplex PCR, the repertoire was profiled, and TCRdb retains in-frame clones only, with some absent. The data contain 50,000 or so clones, approximately 90% of them seen just once; the ten biggest clones take up 8% to 10%. The sequenced sample was CD4+ or CD8+ T cells sorted from blood, obtained in a trial of the OX40 agonist ivuxolimab. The receptors stem from an adult with an advanced solid tumor such as melanoma, head and neck, liver or kidney cancer.

The sample holds one count of this clone. The rearrangement links TRBV7-6 to TRBJ2-3; D ambiguous. Deletions cut 8 bases from V and 2 bases from J, with 5 bases between. Germline V gene data show CDR1 as SGHVS and CDR2 as FNYEAQ. This CDR3 comprises 11 residues. The CDR3 nucleotides read TGTGCCAGCGGGTTCACAGATACGCAGTATTTT. It yields the protein CASGFTDTQYF.

The rearrangement uses TRBV27 and TRBJ2-4; D uncertain. Germline V gives CDR1 MNHEY, CDR2 SMNVEV (reference sequence). Trimming pared 2 bases from V and 0 bases from J, leaving 8 bases between. This CDR3 contains 15 residues. The CDR3 here is CASSLSYLAKNIQYF. The CDR3 DNA is TGTGCCAGCAGTTTAAGCTATCTAGCCAAAAACATTCAGTACTTC.

The chain uses TRBV9 and TRBJ2-1; TRBD2 agrees at 11 bases. Germline CDR1 SGDLS, CDR2 YYNGEE. The ends lost 4 bases at V and 0 bases at J; junction bases unmatched: 3. The CDR3 contains 16 residues. The CDR3 reads CASSSTSGVSYNEQFF. The CDR3 bases are TGTGCCAGCAGCTCGACTAGCGGGGTCTCCTACAATGAGCAGTTCTTC.

The chain employs TRBV12-5 and TRBJ1-1; no firm D call. Trimming stripped 1 base from V and 8 bases from J, with 5 bases between. Germline CDR1 reads LGHNT; CDR2 reads FRNRAP. The CDR3 extends over 11 amino acids. Here the CDR3 reads CASGLGHEAFF. Here the CDR3 DNA reads TGTGCTAGTGGTTTGGGACACGAAGCTTTCTTT.